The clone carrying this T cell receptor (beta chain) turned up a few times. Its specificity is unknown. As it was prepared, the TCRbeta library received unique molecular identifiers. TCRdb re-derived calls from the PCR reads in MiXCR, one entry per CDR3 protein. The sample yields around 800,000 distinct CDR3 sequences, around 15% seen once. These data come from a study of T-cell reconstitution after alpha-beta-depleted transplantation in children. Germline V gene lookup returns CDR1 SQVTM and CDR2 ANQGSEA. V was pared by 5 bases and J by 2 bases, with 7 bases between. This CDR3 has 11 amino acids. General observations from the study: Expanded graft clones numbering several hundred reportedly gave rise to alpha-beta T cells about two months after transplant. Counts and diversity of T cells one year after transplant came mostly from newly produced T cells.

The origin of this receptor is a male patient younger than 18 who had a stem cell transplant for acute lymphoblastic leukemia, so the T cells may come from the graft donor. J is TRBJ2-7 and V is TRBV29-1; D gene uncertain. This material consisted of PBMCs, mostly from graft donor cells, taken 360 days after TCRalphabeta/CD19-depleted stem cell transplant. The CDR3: CSVIEAYEQYF. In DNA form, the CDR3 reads TGCAGCGTTATTGAGGCCTACGAGCAGTACTTC.